One sample yielded the 24 T cell receptor beta chains listed below, sequenced in a study of molecular identifiers for immune sequencing clone quantification. TCRdb reprocessed the PCR reads with MiXCR, giving one entry per CDR3 protein. This sample has about 10,000 distinct CDR3 sequences, with over 20% found just once. The sequencing input was naive CD8+ T cells from blood, with Jurkat cell RNA spiked in. As to subset: FACS-sorted CD8+CD4-CCR7+CD45RA+ naive T cells. The receptors stem from a human donor in good health. Some libraries in this study had Jurkat cell RNA spiked in.

This clonotype was counted only a few times. A much larger clone is a single base away; this may be a read error. The limits of the CDR3 on the DNA are not certain, so only TCRdb's listed CDR3 is given. The V and J genes are TRBV30 and TRBJ2-7. The CDR3 contains 12 residues when both ends are counted. Germline CDR1 reads GTSNPN; CDR2 reads SVGIG (reference sequence). CDR3 region: CAWGQGSYERYF.

Details on this clonotype: A much larger clonotype is one base distant, so this may be a read error. The chain joins TRBV23-1 to TRBJ2-1; 11 bases are shared with TRBD2. Being an ORF, TRBV23-1 has a function that is uncertain. This CDR3 spans 17 amino acids. The ends lost 2 bases at V and 4 bases at J; junction bases unmatched: 7. The CDR3 spells CASSQPRLAGGYNEQFF. The CDR3 nucleotides are TGCGCCAGCAGTCAACCGCGGCTAGCGGGGGGATACAATGAGCAGTTCTTC.

This clonotype was counted many times. The chain is built from TRBV20-1 and TRBJ2-1; D gene unclear. Deletions cut 3 bases from V and 2 bases from J, with 11 bases between. This CDR3 has 14 residues. Germline values: CDR1 DFQATT, CDR2 SNEGSKA (reference sequence). The CDR3 here is CSARAPGAYNEQFF. The CDR3 DNA sequence: TGCAGTGCTAGGGCGCCGGGCGCCTACAATGAGCAGTTCTTC.

This clonotype qualifies as medium-sized. This rearrangement joins TRBV7-9 to TRBJ2-7; 9 bases match TRBD1. The CDR3 consists of 15 residues. Germline V gene data show CDR1 as SEHNR and CDR2 as FQNEAQ (reference sequence). With V trimmed by 5 bases and J by 5 bases, 10 bases remained unmatched. The CDR3 loop is CASSHGQGTVHEQYF. Written as DNA, the CDR3 is TGTGCCAGCAGCCACGGACAGGGGACCGTCCACGAGCAGTACTTC.

This sequence joins TRBV28 and TRBJ2-3, with D tentatively TRBD2 (5 bases). V was shortened by 5 bases and J by 2 bases, with 17 bases between the two germline ends. The CDR3 totals 16 residues. From germline, CDR1 is MDHEN and CDR2 SYDVKM. The CDR3 DNA is TGTGCCAGCAGTCCCGATAGCGTTGCCCTCACAGATACGCAGTATTTT. As protein: CASSPDSVALTDTQYF.

This clonotype occurred a few times. Being one base from a much bigger clone, this may be a read error. The chain joins TRBV12-3 or TRBV12-4 to TRBJ2-5; maybe TRBD1 (5 bases). This CDR3 has 14 residues. Trimming left V 6 bases short and J 4 bases short, with 15 bases between. CDR3 protein: CASSMTPGRETQYF. For the CDR3, the DNA is TGTGCCAGCAGCATGACCCCAGGGCGAGAGACCCAGTACTTC.

By frequency in the sample, this clonotype is medium-sized. The chain recombines TRBV7-9 with TRBJ2-7, with 10 bases lining up with TRBD1. This CDR3 is built from 15 residues. In germline, CDR1 is SEHNR, CDR2 FQNEAQ (reference sequence). V lost 4 bases, J lost 2 bases, and 5 bases stayed unmatched. This CDR3 is CASSSGGQGAYEQYF. CDR3 nucleotide sequence: TGTGCCAGCAGCTCAGGAGGACAGGGGGCCTACGAGCAGTACTTC.

This clonotype is categorized as medium-sized (0.01 to 0.1%). V is TRBV27 and J is TRBJ1-3; D ambiguous. The germline gives CDR1 MNHEY, CDR2 SMNVEV (reference sequence). With 1 base removed from V and 0 bases from J, the gap between germline ends came to 13 bases. The CDR3 extends over 17 amino acids. CDR3 amino acids: CASSLLGRPTSGNTIYF. In nucleotides, the CDR3 is TGTGCCAGCAGTTTATTAGGTCGGCCAACCTCTGGAAACACCATATATTTT.

This clonotype was seen ten or more times. V gene TRBV7-7 combines with J gene TRBJ2-2, with D perhaps matching TRBD2 (5 bases). This CDR3 is 15 amino acids long. Germline CDR1 is SSHAT and CDR2 is FNYEAQ (reference sequence). The ends were cut back, 5 bases at V and 1 base at J, with 11 bases in the middle. CDR3: CASSPGFGNTGELFF. The CDR3 bases are TGTGCCAGCAGCCCGGGGTTCGGGAACACCGGGGAGCTGTTTTTT. Using reference TRBV7-7 and TRBJ2-2 for the parts outside the CDR3, the full variable domain is GAGVSQSPRYKVTKRGQDVTLRCDPISSHATLYWYQQALGQGPEFLTYFNYEAQPDKSGLPSDRFSAERPEGSISTLTIQRTEQRDSAMYRCASSPGFGNTGELFFGEGSRLTVL.

A few counts support this clonotype. The genes are TRBV13 and TRBJ2-3, with 11 bases identical to TRBD2. Germline-derived CDR1 and CDR2 are PRHDT and FYEKMQ (reference sequence). V was pared by 3 bases and J by 14 bases, with 10 bases of the junction left unmatched. This CDR3 region has 14 residues. This CDR3 reads CASSFTETSGNAYF. CDR3 coding DNA: TGTGCCAGCAGCTTCACCGAGACTAGCGGGAACGCGTATTTT. The full variable domain, in which reference TRBV13 and TRBJ2-3 provide the parts outside the CDR3, is AAGVIQSPRHLIKEKRETATLKCYPIPRHDTVYWYQQGPGQDPQFLISFYEKMQSDKGSIPDRFSAQQFSDYHSELNMSSLELGDSALYFCASSFTETSGNAYFGPGTRLTVL.

This clonotype has a handful of counts. This rearrangement joins TRBV2 to TRBJ2-2; possible D gene TRBD2, 5 bases. CDR1 SNHLY and CDR2 FYNNEI come from the germline V gene. V was trimmed by 4 bases and J by 7 bases, leaving 19 bases between them. This CDR3 region has 16 residues. The CDR3 here is CASSGMGQTILGELFF. CDR3 nucleotides: TGTGCCAGCAGTGGTATGGGCCAGACTATCCTCGGGGAGCTGTTTTTT.

This clonotype is medium-sized within its sample. The rearrangement uses TRBV5-6 and TRBJ1-5; 8 positions agree with TRBD1. V lost 5 bases and J lost 1; bases outside the gene matches: 5. CDR1 is SGHDT and CDR2 is YYEEEE in the germline V gene. The CDR3 sequence is 15 residues long. CDR3 coding DNA: TGTGCCAGCAGTACCGGGACAGGCAGCAATCAGCCCCAGCATTTT. Protein sequence: CASSTGTGSNQPQHF.

About this clonotype itself: This may be a read error, as it is one base from a much larger clone. The chain combines TRBV10-3 with TRBJ2-5; perhaps TRBD1 as D (5 bases). The CDR3 has 13 residues. Germline V CDR1 and CDR2: ENHRY, SYGVKD. The CDR3 DNA follows: TGTGCCATCAGTGAAGACAGCCAAGAGACCCGGTACTTC. Translated, it gives CAISEDSQETRYF.

This clonotype was seen a few times. CDR3 protein: CASSSLGDIQYF. CDR3 nucleotide sequence: TGTGCCAGCAGCTCCCTAGGGGACATTCAGTACTTC. The chain is built from TRBV9 and TRBJ2-4; D might be TRBD1 (5 bases). The CDR3 extends over 12 amino acids. Germline CDR1 and CDR2: SGDLS and YYNGEE. Trimming cost V 4 bases and J 8 bases, with 10 bases left between them.

This clonotype is deemed medium-sized. The V call is TRBV4-3, the J call TRBJ1-2; a possible D gene is TRBD1 (5 bases). Germline-derived CDR1 and CDR2 are LGHNA and YSLEER. Trimming cost V 2 bases and J 3 bases, with 10 bases left between them. The CDR3 sequence is 14 residues long. CDR3 nucleotides: TGCGCCAGCAGCCAATCGGTAGGGGACTATGGCTACACCTTC. This translates into CASSQSVGDYGYTF.

This chain connects TRBV5-6 to TRBJ2-5; 9 bases map to TRBD1. V lost 4 bases and J lost 9; bases outside the gene matches: 13. The length of the CDR3 is 15 residues. CDR1 and CDR2 (germline): SGHDT, YYEEEE. The CDR3 sequence is CASSRGQGTSAPQYF. CDR3 bases: TGTGCCAGCAGCCGAGGACAGGGGACATCAGCGCCCCAGTACTTC.

This clonotype is categorized as medium-sized. This sequence joins TRBV20-1 and TRBJ2-1, with D perhaps TRBD2 (6 bases). The CDR3 length is 15 residues. Germline lookup yields CDR1 DFQATT and CDR2 SNEGSKA (reference sequence). V was shortened by 0 bases and J by 2 bases, with 11 bases between the two germline ends. The CDR3, as DNA: TGCAGTGCTAGAGATTACCCGGGGGCCTACAATGAGCAGTTCTTC. Residues: CSARDYPGAYNEQFF.

This clonotype has at least ten counts. The rearrangement joins TRBV12-3 or TRBV12-4 to TRBJ2-4; TRBD1 aligns across 11 bases. V shed 4 bases, J shed 9 bases, and the junction held 5 bases outside the gene matches. This CDR3 comprises 14 residues. The CDR3 DNA follows: TGTGCCAGCAGTTCACCGGGACAGGGGGGCATTCAGTACTTC. It is translated as CASSSPGQGGIQYF.

By share, this clonotype counts as medium-sized. The genes are TRBV10-3 and TRBJ2-7; perhaps TRBD1 as D (5 bases). In germline, CDR1 is ENHRY, CDR2 SYGVKD. This CDR3 contains 14 residues. Trimming shortened V by 4 bases and J by 2 bases, and 12 bases separated the two germline ends. As DNA, the CDR3 is TGTGCCATCAGTGTTGGTGACAGCACCTACGAGCAGTACTTC. Translating it yields CAISVGDSTYEQYF.

This clonotype was found many times. The chain carries TRBV6-5 and TRBJ2-1, with 9 bases that match TRBD2. The germline V gene has CDR1 MNHEY and CDR2 SVGAGI. CDR3 size: 15 residues. After removal of 2 bases from V and 3 bases from J, the junction contained 2 bases not matched to a gene. In DNA, the CDR3 is TGTGCCAGCAGTTACGCGACTAGCGGCTACAATGAGCAGTTCTTC. Translating gives CASSYATSGYNEQFF.

This clonotype was counted many times. This CDR3 reads CASSHAGRRVGYEQYF. The CDR3 DNA reads as TGTGCCAGCAGCCATGCGGGACGGAGAGTAGGCTACGAGCAGTACTTC. This chain connects TRBV3-1 to TRBJ2-7, with D maybe TRBD2 (6 bases). Germline CDR1 reads LGHDT; CDR2 reads YNNKEL (reference sequence). Trimming left V 3 bases short and J 3 bases short, with 18 bases between. This CDR3 is built from 16 residues.

Turning to this clonotype: The conserved closing phenylalanine or tryptophan is absent in this CDR3, likely reflecting a read error. It is unclear where the CDR3 begins or ends on the DNA, so no DNA is shown, and the CDR3 is as TCRdb lists it. The CDR3 sequence: CASRRQGASDTQYS. This chain connects TRBV27 to TRBJ2-3; the D call in the table, TRBD1, was not verified against the DNA. The CDR3 is 14 amino acids in total, end residues counted. Germline V gene sequence: CDR1 MNHEY, CDR2 SMNVEV (reference sequence).

This clonotype was detected many times. The CDR3 DNA is TGTGCCAGCAGCTGGACTAGCGGGGGGCTTAGCTCCTACGAGCAGTACTTC. The encoded protein is CASSWTSGGLSSYEQYF. The genes are TRBV5-4 and TRBJ2-7, with 14 bases matching TRBD2. Germline V lookup: CDR1 SGHNT, CDR2 YYREEE (reference sequence). Germline trimming cut 3 bases from V and 0 bases from J; bases unmatched to any gene: 5. The CDR3 is made up of 17 amino acids. Drawing the rest from reference TRBV5-4 and TRBJ2-7, the complete variable domain is ETGVTQSPTHLIKTRGQQVTLRCSSQSGHNTVSWYQQALGQGPQFIFQYYREEENGRGNFPPRFSGLQFPNYSSELNVNALELDDSALYLCASSWTSGGLSSYEQYFGPGTRLTVT.

Points on this clonotype: Since a much larger clone is just one base distant, this may be a read error. The chain carries TRBV11-2 and TRBJ2-7; TRBD1 agrees at 10 bases. This CDR3 comprises 15 residues. Germline V lookup: CDR1 SGHAT, CDR2 FQNNGV. Losses at the gene ends were 4 bases for V and 5 bases for J; bases not matched to a gene: 8. The CDR3 sequence is CASSSFRDRGHEQYF. The CDR3 nucleotides are TGTGCCAGCAGCTCCTTCCGGGACAGGGGCCACGAGCAGTACTTC. The full variable domain, its missing parts supplied by reference TRBV11-2 and TRBJ2-7, is EAGVAQSPRYKIIEKRQSVAFWCNPISGHATLYWYQQILGQGPKLLIQFQNNGVVDDSQLPKDRFSAERLKGVDSTLKIQPAKLEDSAVYLCASSSFRDRGHEQYFGPGTRLTVT.